These T cell receptor beta chains were read from a single sample in a study of blood T cells in healthy people across ages. TCRdb re-derived calls from the 5' RACE reads in MiXCR, one entry per CDR3 protein. The table has roughly 1.9 million distinct CDR3 sequences, approximately 40% seen once. What was sequenced was blood. The source is a human donor in good health. CDR3s include the opening cysteine and the closing phenylalanine or tryptophan. Each record gives: J gene, clone size, D gene, V gene, CDR3 protein, CDR3 DNA. The D gene is left open where the match is weak. Clone size is given for some rows only: seen once, a few or many times, or a class if the clone is expanded.

TRBJ2-1,.,.,TRBV11-3,CANSLGYNEQFF,TGTGCCAACAGCTTAGGCTACAATGAGCAGTTCTTC
TRBJ2-5,.,.,TRBV9,CASSTSPLETQYF,TGTGCCAGCAGCACCTCCCCGTTGGAGACCCAGTACTTC
TRBJ2-3,.,TRBD2,TRBV7-2,CASSLDLGGDPQYF,TGTGCCAGCAGCTTAGATTTGGGGGGGGACCCGCAGTATTTT
TRBJ1-2,few,.,TRBV29-1,CSVIQVGSGYTF,TGCAGCGTGATACAGGTCGGCAGCGGCTACACCTTC
TRBJ2-7,few,.,TRBV20-1,CSARQFFSYEQYF,TGCAGTGCTCGACAATTTTTCTCCTACGAGCAGTACTTC
TRBJ2-1,.,TRBD1,TRBV29-1,CSVETGQGGYNEQFF,TGCAGCGTTGAAACGGGACAGGGGGGTTACAATGAGCAGTTCTTC
TRBJ2-1,.,TRBD2,TRBV6-1,CASSAAGNRQNEQFF,TGTGCCAGCAGTGCAGCGGGGAATAGACAAAATGAGCAGTTCTTC
TRBJ2-5,.,.,TRBV7-2,CASSLSQGVLSETQYF,TGTGCCAGCAGCTTATCCCAGGGCGTATTATCGGAGACCCAGTACTTC
TRBJ1-2,few,.,TRBV7-8,CASSLGSGLPPYTF,TGTGCCAGCAGCTTAGGGTCCGGGCTACCACCTTACACCTTC
TRBJ2-5,.,TRBD2,TRBV11-2,CASSHHQASGETQYF,TGTGCCAGCAGCCATCACCAAGCTAGCGGGGAGACCCAGTACTTC
TRBJ2-1,.,TRBD2,TRBV24-1,CATSDSSGGAREQFF,TGTGCCACCAGTGATTCTAGCGGGGGGGCAAGAGAGCAGTTCTTC
TRBJ2-3,.,TRBD2,TRBV29-1,CSVESGVRDTQYF,TGCAGCGTTGAAAGCGGGGTGAGGGATACGCAGTATTTT
TRBJ2-5,.,.,TRBV20-1,CSARESGSGGETQYF,TGCAGTGCTAGAGAGAGCGGGTCCGGAGGGGAGACCCAGTACTTC
TRBJ2-3,.,.,TRBV7-6,CASSLFIADTQYF,TGTGCCAGCAGCTTATTCATTGCAGATACGCAGTATTTT
TRBJ2-7,.,TRBD2,TRBV20-1,CSARVGGPYEQCF,TGCAGTGCTAGAGTGGGAGGGCCCTACGAGCAGTGCTTC
TRBJ2-5,.,TRBD2,TRBV5-1,CASSSGLAGEFRETQYF,TGCGCCAGCAGCTCGGGACTAGCGGGAGAGTTTCGGGAGACCCAGTACTTC
TRBJ1-2,few,.,TRBV2,CASSVFYGYTF,TGTGCCAGCAGTGTGTTCTATGGCTACACCTTC
TRBJ2-1,few,TRBD2,TRBV6-2/TRBV6-3,CASRSPQRGDNEQFF,TGTGCCAGCAGATCCCCCCAGCGGGGGGACAATGAGCAGTTCTTC